A single T cell receptor (beta chain) is shown here with its context. One end of the junction fails to match germline, which may point to a read error. Profiling relied on immunoSEQ multiplex PCR, and the TCRdb table lists in-frame clones only, not all of them. The table records around 32,000 clones, 85% to 95% of them present only once. The CDR3 is 18 amino acids. Germline V gene lookup returns CDR1 SEHNR and CDR2 FQNEAQ (reference sequence). This sample was taken from a study of blood T cell repertoires in COVID-19. Study summary: Samples came from the United States, Italy and Spain, spanning acute and convalescent COVID-19.

The receptor's source is a male donor with active COVID-19. The rearrangement links TRBV7-9 to TRBJ2-6, with TRBD1 identical over 7 bases. Material for sequencing was peripheral blood. CDR3 sequence reads: CAGSLIGTVGSGANVLTF. The CDR3 bases are TGTGCCGGCAGCTTAATTGGGACAGTGGGCTCTGGGGCCAACGTCCTGACTTTC.